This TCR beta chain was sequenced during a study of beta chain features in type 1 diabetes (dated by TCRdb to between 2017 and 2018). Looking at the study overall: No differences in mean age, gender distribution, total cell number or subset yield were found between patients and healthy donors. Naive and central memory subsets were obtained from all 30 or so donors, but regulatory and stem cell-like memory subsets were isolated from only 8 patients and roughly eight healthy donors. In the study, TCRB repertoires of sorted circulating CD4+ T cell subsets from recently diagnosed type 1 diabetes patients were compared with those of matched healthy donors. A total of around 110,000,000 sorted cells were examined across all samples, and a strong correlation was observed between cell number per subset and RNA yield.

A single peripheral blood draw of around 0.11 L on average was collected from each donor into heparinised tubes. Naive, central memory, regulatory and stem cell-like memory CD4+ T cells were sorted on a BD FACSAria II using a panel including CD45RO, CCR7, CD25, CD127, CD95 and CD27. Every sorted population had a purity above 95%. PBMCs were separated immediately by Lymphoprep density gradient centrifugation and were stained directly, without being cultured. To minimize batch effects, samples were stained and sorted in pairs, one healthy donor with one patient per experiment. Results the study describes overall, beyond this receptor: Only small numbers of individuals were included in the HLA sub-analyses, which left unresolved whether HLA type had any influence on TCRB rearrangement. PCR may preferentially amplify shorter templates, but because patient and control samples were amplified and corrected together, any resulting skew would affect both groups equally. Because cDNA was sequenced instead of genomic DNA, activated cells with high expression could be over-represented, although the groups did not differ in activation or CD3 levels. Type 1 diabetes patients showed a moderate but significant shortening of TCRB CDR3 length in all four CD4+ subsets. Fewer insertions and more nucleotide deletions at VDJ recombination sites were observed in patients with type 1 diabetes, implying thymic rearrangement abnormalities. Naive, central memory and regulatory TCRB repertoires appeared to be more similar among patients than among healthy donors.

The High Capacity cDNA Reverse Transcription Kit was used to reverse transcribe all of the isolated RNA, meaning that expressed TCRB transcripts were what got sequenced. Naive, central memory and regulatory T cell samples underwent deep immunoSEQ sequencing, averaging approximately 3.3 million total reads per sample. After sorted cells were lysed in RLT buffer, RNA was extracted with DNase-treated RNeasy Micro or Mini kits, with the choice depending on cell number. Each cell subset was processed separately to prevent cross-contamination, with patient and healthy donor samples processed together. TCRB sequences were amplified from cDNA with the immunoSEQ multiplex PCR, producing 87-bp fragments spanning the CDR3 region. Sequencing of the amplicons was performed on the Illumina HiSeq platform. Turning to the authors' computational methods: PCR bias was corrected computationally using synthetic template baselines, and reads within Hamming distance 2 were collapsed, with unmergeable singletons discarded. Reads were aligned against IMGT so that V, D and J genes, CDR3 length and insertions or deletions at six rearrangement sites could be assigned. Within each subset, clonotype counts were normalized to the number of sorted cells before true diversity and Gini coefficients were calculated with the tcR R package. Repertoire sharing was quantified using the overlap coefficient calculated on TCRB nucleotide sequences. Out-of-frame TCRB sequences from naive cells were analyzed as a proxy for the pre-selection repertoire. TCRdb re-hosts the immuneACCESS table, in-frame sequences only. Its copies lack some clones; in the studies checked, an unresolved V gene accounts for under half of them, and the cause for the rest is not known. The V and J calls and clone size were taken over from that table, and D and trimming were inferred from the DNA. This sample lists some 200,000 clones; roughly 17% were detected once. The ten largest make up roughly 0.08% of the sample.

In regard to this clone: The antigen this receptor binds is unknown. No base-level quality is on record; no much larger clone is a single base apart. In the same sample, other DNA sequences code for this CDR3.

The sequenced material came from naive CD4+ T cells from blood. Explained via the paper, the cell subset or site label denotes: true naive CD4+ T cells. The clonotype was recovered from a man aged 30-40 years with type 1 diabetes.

The CDR3 region has the sequence CASSLVSDSYNEQFF. The nucleotide sequence reads TGTGCCAGCAGCTTAGTTTCTGACTCCTACAATGAGCAGTTCTTC. The receptor chain draws on TRBV7-2 and TRBJ2-1; the D gene cannot be resolved reliably. Via the germline V gene, CDR1 is SGHTA and CDR2 FQGNSA. Measured from the cysteine to the phenylalanine, the CDR3 is 15 residues long. Just CDR3 DNA is preserved here, 45 bases in frame from base 1. Deletion took 1 base off V and 0 bases off J, with a span of 7 bases between the germline ends.